Shown below are 17 T cell receptor beta chains from a single sample sequenced in a study of shared clonotypes between healthy human individuals. Sequenced by immunoSEQ multiplex PCR; TCRdb stores in-frame clones only, minus some. Of about half a million clones in the sample, about 84% are singletons; the top ten hold 9.5% to 15%. The sample comprised PBMCs. All receptors come from a woman between 40 and 55 years old in good health. Some clones in this sample may be carry-over from other donors' samples.

This clone occurred a few times. The chain combines TRBV19 with TRBJ1-1; D not resolved. V was shortened by 7 bases and J by 7 bases, with 19 bases between the two germline ends. The CDR3 contains 14 residues. Germline CDR1 LNHDA, CDR2 SQIVND (reference sequence). In DNA form, the CDR3 reads TGTGCCAGTAAGTCAGGACCGGGCGATTTTGAAGCTTTCTTT. It is translated as CASKSGPGDFEAFF.

The V gene is TRBV30, the J gene TRBJ2-5; D not certain. The CDR3 runs to 14 residues. Germline CDR1 reads GTSNPN; CDR2 reads SVGIG (reference sequence). Trimming pared 2 bases from V and 0 bases from J, leaving 10 bases between. The CDR3 DNA follows: TGTGCCTGGAGTCTAACAAGGTACCAAGAGACCCAGTACTTC. It encodes CAWSLTRYQETQYF.

The V and J genes are TRBV9 and TRBJ2-1; TRBD2 aligns across 8 bases. The CDR3 has 15 amino acids. The germline gives CDR1 SGDLS, CDR2 YYNGEE. V was clipped by 1 base and J by 7 bases; unmatched bases: 7. The CDR3 DNA is TGTGCCAGCAGCGTATTTCCGGGGGGGTGGAATGAGCAGTTCTTC. As protein: CASSVFPGGWNEQFF.

V usage is TRBV28 and J usage is TRBJ1-1; 8 bases are shared with TRBD1. The CDR3 has 15 residues. CDR1 is MDHEN, CDR2 SYDVKM, per germline. The junction had 9 bases not matched to a gene; V was cut back by 5 bases and J by 4 bases. In DNA form, the CDR3 reads TGTGCCAGCAGTCCCTCCAGGGGGCGCTTCACTGAAGCTTTCTTT. This sequence encodes CASSPSRGRFTEAFF.

V gene TRBV7-9 combines with J gene TRBJ2-7; the match to TRBD2 covers 8 bases. CDR3 length equals 14 residues. Trimming removed 3 bases from V and 2 bases from J; junction bases left unmatched: 3. CDR1 and CDR2 (germline): SEHNR, FQNEAQ (reference sequence). CDR3 protein: CASSFGLAAYEQYF. CDR3 nucleotides: TGTGCCAGCAGCTTCGGACTAGCCGCCTACGAGCAGTACTTC. Supplemented by reference TRBV7-9 and TRBJ2-7, the full variable domain reads DTGVSQNPRHKITKRGQNVTFRCDPISEHNRLYWYRQTLGQGPEFLTYFQNEAQLEKSRLLSDRFSAERPKGSFSTLEIQRTEQGDSAMYLCASSFGLAAYEQYFGPGTRLTVT.

J is TRBJ2-3 and V is TRBV4-3; 9 bases fit TRBD1. CDR1 LGHNA and CDR2 YSLEER come from the germline V gene. CDR3 length equals 15 residues. V lost 4 bases to trimming and J lost 3 bases; unmatched junction nucleotides: 5. For the CDR3, the DNA is TGCGCCAGCAGCCTCAGGACAGGGGAAACAGATACGCAGTATTTT. Amino acid sequence: CASSLRTGETDTQYF.

The V and J genes are TRBV9 and TRBJ1-1, with a possible D match to TRBD1 (5 bases). Looked up from germline, CDR1 is SGDLS and CDR2 is YYNGEE. Trimming took 0 bases from V and 4 from J, leaving 16 bases between them. The CDR3 covers 16 residues. CDR3: CASSVVAGWDGTEAFF. CDR3 DNA sequence: TGTGCCAGCAGCGTAGTAGCAGGCTGGGACGGCACTGAAGCTTTCTTT. Together with reference TRBV9 and TRBJ1-1, the CDR3 gives the full variable domain: DSGVTQTPKHLITATGQRVTLRCSPRSGDLSVYWYQQSLDQGLQFLIQYYNGEERAKGNILERFSAQQFPDLHSELNLSSLELGDSALYFCASSVVAGWDGTEAFFGQGTRLTVV.

V is TRBV5-5 and J is TRBJ2-5; D is unresolved. V lost 2 bases and J lost 5, with 10 bases in between. The CDR3 extends over 13 amino acids. Looked up from germline, CDR1 is SGHKS and CDR2 is YYEKEE (reference sequence). For the CDR3, the DNA is TGTGCCAGCAGCTTTCCCTACGGGGAGACCCAGTACTTC. Translation gives CASSFPYGETQYF.

This chain links TRBV14 with TRBJ2-7; D perhaps matches TRBD1 (6 bases). The germline gives CDR1 SGHDN, CDR2 FVKESK. CDR3 length: 15 residues. Trimming pared 4 bases from V and 2 bases from J, leaving 15 bases between. CDR3 residues: CASSPLDSGAYEQYF. The DNA of the CDR3 is TGTGCCAGCAGCCCCCTGGACAGCGGTGCCTACGAGCAGTACTTC.

This clone was counted a few times. The genes are TRBV4-3 and TRBJ2-1; weak D call: TRBD1 (5 bases). Trimming took 1 base from V and 5 from J, leaving 15 bases between them. The CDR3 is 16 amino acids. The germline V gene has CDR1 LGHNA and CDR2 YSLEER. The CDR3 region is CASSQGNRWEDNEQFF. CDR3 DNA sequence: TGCGCCAGCAGCCAAGGGAACAGGTGGGAAGACAATGAGCAGTTCTTC.

CDR3 bases: TGTGCCAGCAACCCCCTCGGATTGAACACTGAAGCTTTCTTT. It translates to CASNPLGLNTEAFF. The chain uses TRBV7-9 and TRBJ1-1; D not certain. The CDR3 consists of 14 residues. Germline V gives CDR1 SEHNR, CDR2 FQNEAQ (reference sequence). Trimming shortened V by 7 bases and J by 0 bases, and 12 bases separated the two germline ends.

The chain couples TRBV11-2 to TRBJ2-7, with TRBD1 matching 8 bases. The CDR3 runs to 14 residues. Germline loops: CDR1 SGHAT, CDR2 FQNNGV. J was trimmed by 1 base and V by 8 bases; bases with no gene match: 7. The CDR3 is CASRDHRGSYEQYF. The CDR3 region has the DNA TGTGCCAGCCGCGACCACAGGGGGTCCTACGAGCAGTACTTC.

The rearrangement uses TRBV30 and TRBJ1-1, with 7 bases matching TRBD1. The germline V gene encodes CDR1 GTSNPN and CDR2 SVGIG (reference sequence). There are 13 residues in the CDR3. The V and J ends lost 5 bases and 6 bases, in that order; junction bases with no gene match: 9. The CDR3 nucleotides read TGTGCCTGGGGCAAAGGGGGCGGCGCTGAAGCTTTCTTT. Encoded protein: CAWGKGGGAEAFF.

The chain combines TRBV6-1 with TRBJ2-1, with TRBD2 as a possible D gene (6 bases). Trimming removed 3 bases at V and 11 bases at J, with 11 bases between. CDR3 length equals 12 residues. Germline-derived CDR1 and CDR2 are MNHNS and SASEGT. CDR3 sequence: CASSDSGPKQFF. In nucleotides, the CDR3 is TGTGCCAGCAGTGACAGCGGGCCCAAGCAGTTCTTC.

The V and J genes are TRBV7-2 and TRBJ1-1; 9 positions match TRBD1. This CDR3 contains 15 residues. The V gene end was trimmed by 5 bases and the J gene end by 0 bases; junction bases not matched to a gene: 4. Germline lookup yields CDR1 SGHTA and CDR2 FQGNSA. CDR3 protein: CASSPGQGMNTEAFF. CDR3 bases: TGTGCCAGCAGCCCCGGACAGGGGATGAACACTGAAGCTTTCTTT.

This clone was observed at least ten times. The chain uses TRBV5-4 and TRBJ1-1; D perhaps matches TRBD1 (5 bases). Trimming removed 4 bases from V and 5 bases from J, with 15 bases in between. CDR3 length: 14 amino acids. The germline CDR1 and CDR2 sequences are SGHNT and YYREEE (reference sequence). In nucleotides, the CDR3 is TGTGCCAGCAGCGGGGGACTGTGGGGTACTGAAGCTTTCTTT. Protein: CASSGGLWGTEAFF. Full variable domain (outside the CDR3, taken from reference TRBV5-4 and TRBJ1-1): ETGVTQSPTHLIKTRGQQVTLRCSSQSGHNTVSWYQQALGQGPQFIFQYYREEENGRGNFPPRFSGLQFPNYSSELNVNALELDDSALYLCASSGGLWGTEAFFGQGTRLTVV.

This rearrangement joins TRBV15 to TRBJ2-5; 9 bases are a match to TRBD2. CDR3 length equals 19 residues. Germline V gives CDR1 LNHNV, CDR2 YYDKDF (reference sequence). V lost 1 base to trimming and J lost 5 bases; unmatched junction nucleotides: 17. CDR3 sequence: CATSRAGKGAGGGEETQYF. The DNA of the CDR3 is TGTGCCACCAGCAGAGCGGGGAAGGGAGCGGGAGGCGGTGAGGAGACCCAGTACTTC.